This TCR beta chain was recorded in a study of cytomegalovirus exposure and HLA in healthy donors. Study results and limitations: An observed cluster of highly shared sequence variants was recorded as a likely sequencing artifact. Upon later analysis, HLA-associated TCR beta chains proved more clonally expanded than other, equally common chains.

PCR was performed using 60 Vbeta and 13 Jbeta primers. Produced via immunoSEQ multiplex PCR; TCRdb's table is partial and in-frame only. There are about 69,000 clones in the sample; under 80% occur only once, and about 14% lies in the top ten. The length of the CDR3 is 15 residues. Germline CDR1 reads SNHLY; CDR2 reads FYNNEI. Trimming cost V 5 bases and J 8 bases; bases outside gene matches: 10. Details on this clone: The antigen is not known.

The receptor's source is a male donor in good health and CMV-seropositive. The chain combines TRBV2 with TRBJ2-2; 8 nucleotides line up with TRBD2. The sample taken for sequencing was PBMCs. The CDR3 DNA reads as TGTGCCAGCAGTCTCGTTAGCGGGGAGATGGGGGAGCTGTTTTTT. Translated: CASSLVSGEMGELFF.